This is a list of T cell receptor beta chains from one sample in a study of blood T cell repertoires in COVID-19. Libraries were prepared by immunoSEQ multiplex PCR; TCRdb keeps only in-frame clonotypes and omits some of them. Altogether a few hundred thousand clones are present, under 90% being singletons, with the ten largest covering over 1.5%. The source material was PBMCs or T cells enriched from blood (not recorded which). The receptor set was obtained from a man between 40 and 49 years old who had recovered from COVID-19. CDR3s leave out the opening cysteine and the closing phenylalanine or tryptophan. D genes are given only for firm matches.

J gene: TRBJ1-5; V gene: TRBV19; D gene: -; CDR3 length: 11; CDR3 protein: ATTGQTYQPQH
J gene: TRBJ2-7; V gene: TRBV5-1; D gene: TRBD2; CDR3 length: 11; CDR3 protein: ASRSGGGYEQY
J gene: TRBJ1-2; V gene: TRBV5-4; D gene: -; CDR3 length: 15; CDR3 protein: ASSFSSGQPTNYGYT
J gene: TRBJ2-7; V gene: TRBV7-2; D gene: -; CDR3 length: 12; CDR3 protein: ASSLIVRGYEQY
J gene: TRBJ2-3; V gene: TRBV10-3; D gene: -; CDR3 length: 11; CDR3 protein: ATGAVSTDTQY
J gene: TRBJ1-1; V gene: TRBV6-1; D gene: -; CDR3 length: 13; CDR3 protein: ASSEGTGVRTEAF
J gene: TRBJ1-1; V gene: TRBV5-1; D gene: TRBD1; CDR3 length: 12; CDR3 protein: ASSFNTGGTEAF
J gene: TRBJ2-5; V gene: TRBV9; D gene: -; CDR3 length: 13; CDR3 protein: ASSVRKEGGETQY
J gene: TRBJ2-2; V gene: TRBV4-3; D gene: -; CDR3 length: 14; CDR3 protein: ASSQDGQVFTGELF
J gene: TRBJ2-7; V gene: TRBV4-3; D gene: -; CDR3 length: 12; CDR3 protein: ASSQGQGGHEQY
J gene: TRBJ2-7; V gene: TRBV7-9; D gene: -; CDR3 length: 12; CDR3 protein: ASSDTGTSNEQY
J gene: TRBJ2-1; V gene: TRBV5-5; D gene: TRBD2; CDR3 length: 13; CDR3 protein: ASSLAGGPHNEQF
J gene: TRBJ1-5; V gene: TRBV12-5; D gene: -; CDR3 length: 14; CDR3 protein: ASGLKVGGAPQPQH
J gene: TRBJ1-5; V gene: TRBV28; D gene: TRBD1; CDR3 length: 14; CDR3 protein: ASSSAKGALSQPQH
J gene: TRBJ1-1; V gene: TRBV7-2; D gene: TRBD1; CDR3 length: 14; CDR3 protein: ASSRTRQGPGTEAF
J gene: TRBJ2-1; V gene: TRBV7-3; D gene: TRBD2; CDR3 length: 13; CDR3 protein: ASSSVGGAYNEQF
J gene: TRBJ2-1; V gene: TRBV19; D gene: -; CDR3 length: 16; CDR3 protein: ASSIFSPETNSYNEQF